This T cell receptor (beta chain) was sequenced for a study of radiation and T cells in renal cell carcinoma. Time point indicated: baseline pretreatment blood. Treatment described: 15 Gy SBRT to primary tumor, nephrectomy 4 weeks later. Method: immunoSEQ multiplex PCR; TCRdb's copy keeps in-frame clones and lacks some. Found here are about 140,000 clones, approximately 87% of them singletons; the top ten hold under 30%. Per germline, CDR1 LGHNA and CDR2 YNFKEQ. Trimming stripped 0 bases from V and 3 bases from J, with 11 bases between. The CDR3 sequence is 15 residues long. The source of this sequence is a woman aged 50 to 65 with renal cell carcinoma. This chain joins TRBV4-2 and TRBJ1-1, with no clear D. The source was blood, collected from a patient whose treatment included radiotherapy and nephrectomy. The CDR3 here is CASSQEGSRDTEAFF. The CDR3 DNA is TGTGCCAGCAGCCAAGAGGGGTCCAGAGACACTGAAGCTTTCTTT.